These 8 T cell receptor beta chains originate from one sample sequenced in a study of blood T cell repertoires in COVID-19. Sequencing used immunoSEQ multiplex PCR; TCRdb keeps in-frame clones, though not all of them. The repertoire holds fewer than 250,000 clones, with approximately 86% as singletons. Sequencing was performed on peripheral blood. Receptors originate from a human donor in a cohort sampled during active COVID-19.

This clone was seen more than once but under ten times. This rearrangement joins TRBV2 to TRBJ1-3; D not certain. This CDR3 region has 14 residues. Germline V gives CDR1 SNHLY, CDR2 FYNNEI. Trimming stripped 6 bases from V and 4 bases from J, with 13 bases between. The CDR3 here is CASRTVRSGNTIYF. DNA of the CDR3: TGTGCCAGCAGAACAGTCCGATCCGGAAACACCATATATTTT.

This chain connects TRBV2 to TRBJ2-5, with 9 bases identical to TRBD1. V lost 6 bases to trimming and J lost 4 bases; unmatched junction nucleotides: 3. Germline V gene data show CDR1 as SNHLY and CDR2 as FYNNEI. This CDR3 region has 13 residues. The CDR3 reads CASRMGQGETQYF. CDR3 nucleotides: TGTGCCAGCAGGATGGGACAGGGAGAGACCCAGTACTTC.

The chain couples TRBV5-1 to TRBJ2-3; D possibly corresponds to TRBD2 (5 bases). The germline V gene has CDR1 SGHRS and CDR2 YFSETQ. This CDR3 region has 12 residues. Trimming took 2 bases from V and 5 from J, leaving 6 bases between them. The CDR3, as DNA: TGCGCCAGCAGCTTTGGACTAGATACGCAGTATTTT. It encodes CASSFGLDTQYF.

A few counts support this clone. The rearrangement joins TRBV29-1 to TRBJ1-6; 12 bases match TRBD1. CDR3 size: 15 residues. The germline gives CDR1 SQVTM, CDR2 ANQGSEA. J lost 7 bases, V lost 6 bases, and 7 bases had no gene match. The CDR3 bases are TGCAGCGTCGCCTCCGGGACAGGGGGCAATTCACCCCTCCACTTT. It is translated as CSVASGTGGNSPLHF. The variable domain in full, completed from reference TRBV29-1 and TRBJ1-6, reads SAVISQKPSRDICQRGTSLTIQCQVDSQVTMMFWYRQQPGQSLTLIATANQGSEATYESGFVIDKFPISRPNLTFSTLTVSNMSPEDSSIYLCSVASGTGGNSPLHFGNGTRLTVT.

CDR3: CASSQGGTGELFF. Here the CDR3 DNA reads TGTGCCAGCAGCCAGGGGGGCACCGGGGAGCTGTTTTTT. This chain links TRBV25-1 with TRBJ2-2, with a tentative D call TRBD1 (7 bases). V shed 6 bases and J shed 4 bases, with 9 bases lying between them. Germline CDR1 MGHDK, CDR2 SYGVNS. This CDR3 spans 13 amino acids.

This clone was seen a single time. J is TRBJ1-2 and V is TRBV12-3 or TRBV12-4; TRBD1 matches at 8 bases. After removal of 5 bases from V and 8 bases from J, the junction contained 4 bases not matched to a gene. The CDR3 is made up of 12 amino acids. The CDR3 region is CASSQTGVGYTF. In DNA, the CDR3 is TGTGCCAGCAGTCAGACAGGGGTCGGCTACACCTTC.

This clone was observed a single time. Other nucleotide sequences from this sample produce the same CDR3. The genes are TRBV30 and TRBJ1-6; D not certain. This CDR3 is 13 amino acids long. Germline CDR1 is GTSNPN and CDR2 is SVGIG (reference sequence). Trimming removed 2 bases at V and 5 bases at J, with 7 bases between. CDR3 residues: CAWSRQDNSPLHF. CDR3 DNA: TGTGCCTGGAGTAGGCAGGATAATTCACCCCTCCACTTT.

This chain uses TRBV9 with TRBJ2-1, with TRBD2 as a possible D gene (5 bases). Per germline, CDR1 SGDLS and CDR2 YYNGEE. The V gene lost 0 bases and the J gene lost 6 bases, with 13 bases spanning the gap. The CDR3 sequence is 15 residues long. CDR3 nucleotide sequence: TGTGCCAGCAGCGTAGCTACGAGGGCTGGCAATGAGCAGTTCTTC. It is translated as CASSVATRAGNEQFF. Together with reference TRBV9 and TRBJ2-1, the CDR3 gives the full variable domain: DSGVTQTPKHLITATGQRVTLRCSPRSGDLSVYWYQQSLDQGLQFLIQYYNGEERAKGNILERFSAQQFPDLHSELNLSSLELGDSALYFCASSVATRAGNEQFFGPGTRLTVL.